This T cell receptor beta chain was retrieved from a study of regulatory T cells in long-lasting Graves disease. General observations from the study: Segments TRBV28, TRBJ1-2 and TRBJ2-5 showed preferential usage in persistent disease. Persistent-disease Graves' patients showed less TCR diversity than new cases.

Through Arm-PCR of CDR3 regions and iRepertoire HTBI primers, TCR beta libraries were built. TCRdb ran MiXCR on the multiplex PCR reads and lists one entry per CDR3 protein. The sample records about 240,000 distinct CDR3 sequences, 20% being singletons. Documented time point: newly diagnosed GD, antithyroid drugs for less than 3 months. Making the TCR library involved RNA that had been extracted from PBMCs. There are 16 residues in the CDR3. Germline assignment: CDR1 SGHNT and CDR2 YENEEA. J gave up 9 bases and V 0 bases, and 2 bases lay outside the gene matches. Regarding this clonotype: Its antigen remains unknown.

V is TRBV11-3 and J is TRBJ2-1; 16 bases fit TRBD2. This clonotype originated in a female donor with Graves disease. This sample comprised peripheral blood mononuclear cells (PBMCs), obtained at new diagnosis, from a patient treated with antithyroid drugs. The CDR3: CASSLDGTSGRGEQFF. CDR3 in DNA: TGTGCCAGCAGCTTAGATGGGACTAGCGGGAGGGGTGAGCAGTTCTTC.